Shown below are 30 T cell receptor beta chains from a single sample sequenced in a study of blood T cell repertoires in COVID-19. Profiled with immunoSEQ multiplex PCR; TCRdb holds only in-frame clones, not every one. The sample carries some 330,000 clones, 70% to 90% recorded once. Material for sequencing was PBMCs or T cells enriched from blood (not recorded which). These receptors were collected from a man aged 40-49 years in a cohort exposed to, infected with or recovered from COVID-19 (not recorded which).

The J gene is TRBJ2-6, the V gene TRBV5-6; possible D gene TRBD2, 5 bases. The CDR3 runs to 18 residues. Germline V gene data show CDR1 as SGHDT and CDR2 as YYEEEE. Trimming took 4 bases from V and 0 from J, leaving 17 bases between them. CDR3 bases: TGTGCCAGCAGCCTGGGTGGAGGTTCACCCTCTGGGGCCAACGTCCTGACTTTC. Protein sequence: CASSLGGGSPSGANVLTF.

The genes are TRBV29-1 and TRBJ1-1; D might be TRBD1 (6 bases). The germline CDR1 and CDR2 sequences are SQVTM and ANQGSEA. The CDR3 sequence is 15 residues long. V lost 5 bases, J lost 3 bases, and 19 bases lay in between. CDR3 protein: CSVRDWDTLDTEAFF. The CDR3 DNA reads TGCAGCGTTCGAGACTGGGACACCCTGGACACTGAAGCTTTCTTT.

The CDR3 here is CASSFQGLRRNSPLHF. CDR3 DNA sequence: TGTGCCAGCAGTTTTCAGGGATTGAGAAGGAATTCACCCCTCCACTTT. The chain couples TRBV27 to TRBJ1-6, with D possibly TRBD1 on 5 matching bases. From germline, CDR1 is MNHEY and CDR2 SMNVEV (reference sequence). V lost 3 bases to trimming and J lost 7 bases, with 16 bases between them. The CDR3 is made up of 16 amino acids.

Notes on this clone: The sample holds other DNA sequences that translate to the same CDR3. This chain joins TRBV5-4 and TRBJ2-7; TRBD1 agrees at 7 bases. There are 14 residues in the CDR3. CDR1 is SGHNT and CDR2 is YYREEE in the germline V gene (reference sequence). V was pared by 0 bases and J by 6 bases, with 6 bases of the junction left unmatched. CDR3 bases: TGTGCCAGCAGCTTGGACAGGGGAGTGGTCGAGCAGTACTTC. Translated: CASSLDRGVVEQYF.

V gene TRBV11-2 combines with J gene TRBJ2-7, with TRBD2 matching over 11 bases. The germline gives CDR1 SGHAT, CDR2 FQNNGV. The CDR3 is made up of 13 amino acids. Trimming cost V 5 bases and J 3 bases; bases outside gene matches: 0. CDR3 sequence reads: CASSTSGSYEQYF. In DNA, the CDR3 is TGTGCCAGCAGCACTAGCGGGAGCTACGAGCAGTACTTC. Combining the CDR3 with reference TRBV11-2 and TRBJ2-7 gives the whole variable domain EAGVAQSPRYKIIEKRQSVAFWCNPISGHATLYWYQQILGQGPKLLIQFQNNGVVDDSQLPKDRFSAERLKGVDSTLKIQPAKLEDSAVYLCASSTSGSYEQYFGPGTRLTVT.

The chain couples TRBV5-1 to TRBJ2-5, with D unclear. The CDR3 runs 12 residues. The V and J ends lost 2 bases and 3 bases respectively, with 5 bases between them. Germline V gives CDR1 SGHRS, CDR2 YFSETQ. CDR3 region: CASSFTEETQYF. The CDR3 nucleotides read TGCGCCAGCAGCTTTACGGAAGAGACCCAGTACTTC.

The chain recombines TRBV5-1 with TRBJ1-3, with D possibly being TRBD1 (6 bases). This CDR3 spans 15 amino acids. Per the germline V gene, CDR1 is SGHRS and CDR2 is YFSETQ. Trimming shortened V by 4 bases and J by 0 bases, and 11 bases separated the two germline ends. Written as DNA, the CDR3 is TGCGCCAGCAGCCAACAGGGATTCTCTGGAAACACCATATATTTT. Translation: CASSQQGFSGNTIYF. Full variable domain (rest looked up from reference TRBV5-1 and TRBJ1-3): KAGVTQTPRYLIKTRGQQVTLSCSPISGHRSVSWYQQTPGQGLQFLFEYFSETQRNKGNFPGRFSGRQFSNSRSEMNVSTLELGDSALYLCASSQQGFSGNTIYFGEGSWLTVV.

The chain carries TRBV18 and TRBJ2-3; maybe TRBD2 (7 bases). CDR3 length: 14 residues. From germline, CDR1 is KGHSH and CDR2 LQKENI. V lost 5 bases and J lost 4, with 13 bases in between. The CDR3 bases are TGTGCCAGCTCAAGGGCGGGGGCGGCAGATACGCAGTATTTT. This encodes CASSRAGAADTQYF.

This chain uses TRBV12-5 with TRBJ2-3, with 9 bases aligning to TRBD2. Germline V gene lookup returns CDR1 LGHNT and CDR2 FRNRAP. The ends lost 4 bases at V and 8 bases at J; junction bases unmatched: 10. The CDR3 runs 15 residues. The CDR3 here is CASGSPRSGRSTQYF. In DNA form, the CDR3 reads TGTGCTAGTGGTTCCCCCCGGAGCGGGAGGAGTACGCAGTATTTT.

The gene calls are TRBV12-3 or TRBV12-4 and TRBJ1-2, with 8 bases matching TRBD1. The V and J ends lost 6 bases and 8 bases, in that order; junction bases with no gene match: 8. CDR3 length: 13 residues. CDR3 sequence: CASSPGQGVGYTF. As DNA, the CDR3 is TGTGCCAGCAGCCCCGGACAGGGTGTCGGCTACACCTTC.

The J gene is TRBJ2-1, the V gene TRBV27; D not certain. The CDR3 contains 16 residues. Trimming left V 3 bases short and J 0 bases short, with 12 bases between. Germline V CDR1 and CDR2: MNHEY, SMNVEV (reference sequence). CDR3 protein: CASSFGRRYSYNEQFF. The CDR3 DNA sequence: TGTGCCAGCAGTTTTGGCAGGCGATACTCCTACAATGAGCAGTTCTTC.

To note about this clone: Mismatch with germline at one junction end may stem from a read error. The gene calls are TRBV6-1 and TRBJ2-3; either TRBD1 or TRBD2 may fit D (7 bases each). The CDR3 loop spans 15 amino acids. Germline-derived CDR1 and CDR2 are MNHNS and SASEGT. CDR3 coding DNA: TGTGCCAGCAGAGAAGGGGGCGCGGGAGCAGATACGCAGTATTTT. Protein sequence: CASREGGAGADTQYF.

This clone came up a few times. V usage is TRBV11-2 and J usage is TRBJ2-2; tentatively, D is TRBD2 (5 bases). The CDR3 spans 13 residues. Between the trimmed V and J ends, which lost 7 bases and 6 bases, there was a span of 12 bases. Germline V gene sequence: CDR1 SGHAT, CDR2 FQNNGV. The CDR3 coding sequence is TGTGCCAGCAAGCAGGACTGGGCCGGGGAGCTGTTTTTT. Its protein product is CASKQDWAGELFF.

The chain joins TRBV10-1 to TRBJ2-1; TRBD2 might be the D (5 bases). The germline V and J ends were trimmed by 3 bases and 8 bases, with 17 bases remaining between them. Germline CDR1 WNHNN, CDR2 SYGVQD (reference sequence). The CDR3 length is 15 residues. The CDR3, as DNA: TGCGCCAGCAGTGACCCACCTCCGGGATTGGATGAGCAGTTCTTC. Translation gives CASSDPPPGLDEQFF.

The chain couples TRBV25-1 to TRBJ2-1, with 8 bases identical to TRBD1. The germline gives CDR1 MGHDK, CDR2 SYGVNS. The CDR3 sequence is 13 residues long. Trimming cost V 5 bases and J 8 bases; bases outside gene matches: 5. As DNA, the CDR3 is TGTGCCAGCAGTCAGACAGGGGTTCATGAGCAGTTCTTC. It codes for CASSQTGVHEQFF.

J is TRBJ2-1 and V is TRBV24-1, with D possibly TRBD1 on 6 matching bases. V was trimmed by 5 bases and J by 9 bases, leaving 13 bases between them. This CDR3 is 13 amino acids long. The germline V gene has CDR1 KGHDR and CDR2 SFDVKD. This CDR3 reads CATSALQGTEQFF. The CDR3 DNA is TGTGCCACCAGTGCCCTTCAGGGGACTGAGCAGTTCTTC.

The rearrangement joins TRBV5-4 to TRBJ1-1; D is unclear. CDR1 and CDR2 (germline): SGHNT, YYREEE (reference sequence). CDR3 length: 12 residues. The ends were cut back, 4 bases at V and 4 bases at J, with 8 bases in the middle. This chain's CDR3 is CASSAGFTEAFF. CDR3 sequence (DNA): TGTGCCAGCAGCGCGGGGTTCACTGAAGCTTTCTTT.

The rearrangement uses TRBV28 and TRBJ1-2, with unresolved D. The CDR3 is made up of 15 amino acids. Germline V gene lookup returns CDR1 MDHEN and CDR2 SYDVKM. The V end was cut by 3 bases, the J end by 2 bases, with 13 bases between. The CDR3 region is CASSLLHTRNYGYTF. CDR3 sequence (DNA): TGTGCCAGCAGTTTGTTACACACTAGAAACTATGGCTACACCTTC.

CDR3 residues: CATSRPGTTYEQYF. As DNA, the CDR3 is TGTGCCACCAGCAGACCCGGGACTACCTACGAGCAGTACTTC. The chain joins TRBV15 to TRBJ2-7, with 7 bases aligning to TRBD2. The germline gives CDR1 LNHNV, CDR2 YYDKDF (reference sequence). The CDR3 is 14 amino acids. V lost 2 bases, J lost 2 bases, and 3 bases stayed unmatched.

As to this clone: Other DNA sequences in this specimen translate into the identical CDR3. V and J are TRBV27 and TRBJ2-5, with TRBD2 as a possible D gene (6 bases). Germline V gene data show CDR1 as MNHEY and CDR2 as SMNVEV (reference sequence). This CDR3 spans 13 amino acids. Trimming cost V 5 bases and J 5 bases, with 12 bases left between them. CDR3 loop: CASSTRGRETQYF. In DNA form, the CDR3 reads TGTGCCAGCAGTACGCGGGGTAGGGAGACCCAGTACTTC.

The chain couples TRBV5-8 to TRBJ1-6; 8 nucleotides match TRBD1. This CDR3 region has 14 residues. Per germline, CDR1 SGHTS and CDR2 YDEGEE. Trimming at V came to 0 bases and at J to 10 bases, leaving 3 bases not matched to a gene. The CDR3 DNA reads TGTGCCAGCAGCTTGGGGACAGGGAGGTCACCCCTCCACTTT. It codes for CASSLGTGRSPLHF.

On this clone itself: Additional DNA sequences in this sample encode the identical CDR3. The chain combines TRBV6-5 with TRBJ2-3, with 11 nucleotides matching TRBD2. The CDR3 length is 13 residues. Germline-derived CDR1 and CDR2 are MNHEY and SVGAGI. V was pared by 6 bases and J by 6 bases, with 2 bases of the junction left unmatched. The DNA for the CDR3 is TGTGCCAGCAGATTAGCGGGGGGGGATACGCAGTATTTT. It specifies CASRLAGGDTQYF.

This clone was recorded a few times. The CDR3 sequence: CASSLNSGGTEAFF. The CDR3 DNA reads as TGTGCCAGCAGCTTAAATTCAGGGGGAACTGAAGCTTTCTTT. The chain links TRBV7-3 to TRBJ1-1; 7 nucleotides line up with TRBD1. Germline loops: CDR1 SGHTA, CDR2 FQGTGA. CDR3 length: 14 residues. Unmatched junction bases numbered 4, after V lost 1 base and J lost 5 bases. Full variable domain (rest looked up from reference TRBV7-3 and TRBJ1-1): GAGVSQTPSNKVTEKGKYVELRCDPISGHTALYWYRQSLGQGPEFLIYFQGTGAADDSGLPNDRFFAVRPEGSVSTLKIQRTERGDSAVYLCASSLNSGGTEAFFGQGTRLTVV.

The gene calls are TRBV5-6 and TRBJ2-7, with D unresolved. CDR3 length: 12 amino acids. V was trimmed by 5 bases and J by 5 bases, leaving 11 bases between them. Germline lookup yields CDR1 SGHDT and CDR2 YYEEEE. DNA for the CDR3: TGTGCCAGCAGGTGGGCCCAGAACGAGCAGTACTTC. This gives the protein CASRWAQNEQYF.

CDR3 DNA sequence: TGCGCCAGCAGCTTGCGGGGACAGCACAATTCACCCCTCCACTTT. Protein product: CASSLRGQHNSPLHF. The chain couples TRBV5-1 to TRBJ1-6; TRBD1 matches at 7 bases. This CDR3 is 15 amino acids long. CDR1 is SGHRS and CDR2 is YFSETQ in the germline V gene. Losses at the gene ends were 1 base for V and 7 bases for J; bases not matched to a gene: 5.

This chain links TRBV7-2 with TRBJ1-5, with TRBD1 matching 7 bases. Per germline, CDR1 SGHTA and CDR2 FQGNSA. The CDR3 sequence is 15 residues long. V lost 4 bases, J lost 0 bases, and 3 bases stayed unmatched. The DNA of the CDR3 is TGTGCCAGCAGCTCGACAGGGTCTAGCAATCAGCCCCAGCATTTT. It encodes CASSSTGSSNQPQHF. The whole variable domain, remainder taken from reference TRBV7-2 and TRBJ1-5, is GAGVSQSPSNKVTEKGKDVELRCDPISGHTALYWYRQSLGQGLEFLIYFQGNSAPDKSGLPSDRFSAERTGGSVSTLTIQRTQQEDSAVYLCASSSTGSSNQPQHFGDGTRLSIL.

As regards this clone: This same CDR3 is encoded by further DNA sequences in the sample. This rearrangement joins TRBV11-1 to TRBJ1-5; 7 bases agree with TRBD1. The J segment lost 4 bases and the V segment lost 6 bases, leaving 6 bases of the junction unmatched. Germline values: CDR1 SGHAT, CDR2 FQDESV (reference sequence). This CDR3 comprises 14 residues. For the CDR3, the DNA is TGTGCCAGCAGTCTTGGACAGGTTAATCAGCCCCAGCATTTT. This gives the protein CASSLGQVNQPQHF.

This clone was found once. The chain couples TRBV7-2 to TRBJ2-1, with a weak D call TRBD2 (6 bases). This CDR3 is built from 12 residues. Germline V gene data show CDR1 as SGHTA and CDR2 as FQGNSA. V lost 5 bases, J lost 9 bases, and 11 bases lay in between. In DNA, the CDR3 is TGTGCCAGCAGCCGACTAGATTCTGAGCAGTTCTTC. Its translation is CASSRLDSEQFF.

This sequence joins TRBV5-1 and TRBJ2-2; D is possibly TRBD1 (6 bases). V dropped 0 bases and J dropped 1 base, with 10 bases sitting between them. The CDR3 is made up of 16 amino acids. CDR1 SGHRS and CDR2 YFSETQ come from the germline V gene. The CDR3 sequence: CASSLEIQGNTGELFF. In DNA form, the CDR3 reads TGCGCCAGCAGCTTGGAGATACAGGGGAACACCGGGGAGCTGTTTTTT.

This chain connects TRBV18 to TRBJ2-3; no clear D gene. CDR1 is KGHSH and CDR2 is LQKENI in the germline V gene. The V gene lost 2 bases and the J gene lost 0 bases, with 12 bases spanning the gap. The CDR3 covers 16 residues. The CDR3 nucleotides read TGTGCCAGCTCACCAACCAGGCGATCTAGCACAGATACGCAGTATTTT. It is translated as CASSPTRRSSTDTQYF.